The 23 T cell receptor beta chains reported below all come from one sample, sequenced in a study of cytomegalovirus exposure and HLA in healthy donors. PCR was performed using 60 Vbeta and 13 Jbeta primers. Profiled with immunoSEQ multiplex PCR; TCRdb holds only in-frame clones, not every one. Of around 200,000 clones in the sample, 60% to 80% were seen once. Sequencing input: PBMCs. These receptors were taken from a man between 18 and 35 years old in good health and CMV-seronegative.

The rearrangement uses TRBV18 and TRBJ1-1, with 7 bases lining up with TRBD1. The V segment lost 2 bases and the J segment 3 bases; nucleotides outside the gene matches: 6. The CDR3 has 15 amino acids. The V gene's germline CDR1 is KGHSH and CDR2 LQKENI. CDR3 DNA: TGTGCCAGCTCACCATTCAGGGGGGACGACACTGAAGCTTTCTTT. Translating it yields CASSPFRGDDTEAFF. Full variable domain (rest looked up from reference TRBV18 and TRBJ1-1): NAGVMQNPRHLVRRRGQEARLRCSPMKGHSHVYWYRQLPEEGLKFMVYLQKENIIDESGMPKERFSAEFPKEGPSILRIQQVVRGDSAAYFCASSPFRGDDTEAFFGQGTRLTVV.

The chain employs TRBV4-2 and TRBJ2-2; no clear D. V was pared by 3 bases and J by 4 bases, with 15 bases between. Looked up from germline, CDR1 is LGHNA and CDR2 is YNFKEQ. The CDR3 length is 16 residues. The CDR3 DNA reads TGTGCCAGCAGCCAGGAAGAACGGGTAGTCACCGGGGAGCTGTTTTTT. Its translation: CASSQEERVVTGELFF.

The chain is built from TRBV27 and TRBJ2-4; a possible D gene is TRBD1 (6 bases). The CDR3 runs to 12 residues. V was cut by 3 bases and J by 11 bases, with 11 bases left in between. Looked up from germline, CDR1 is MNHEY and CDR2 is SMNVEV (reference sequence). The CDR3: CASSLKGGFQYF. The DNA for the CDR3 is TGTGCCAGCAGTTTGAAAGGGGGATTTCAGTACTTC.

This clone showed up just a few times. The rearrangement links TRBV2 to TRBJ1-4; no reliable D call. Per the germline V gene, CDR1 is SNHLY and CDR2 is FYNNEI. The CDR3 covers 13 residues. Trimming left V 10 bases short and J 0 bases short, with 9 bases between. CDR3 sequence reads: CATVRATNEKLFF. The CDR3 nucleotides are TGTGCCACTGTGAGGGCAACTAATGAAAAACTGTTTTTT.

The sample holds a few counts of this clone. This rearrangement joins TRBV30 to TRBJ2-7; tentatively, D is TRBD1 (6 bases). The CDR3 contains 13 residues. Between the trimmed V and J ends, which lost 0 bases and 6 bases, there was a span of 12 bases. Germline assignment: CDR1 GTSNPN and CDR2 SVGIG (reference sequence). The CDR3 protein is CAWSVRPGAEQYF. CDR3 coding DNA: TGTGCCTGGAGTGTACGGCCAGGGGCCGAGCAGTACTTC.

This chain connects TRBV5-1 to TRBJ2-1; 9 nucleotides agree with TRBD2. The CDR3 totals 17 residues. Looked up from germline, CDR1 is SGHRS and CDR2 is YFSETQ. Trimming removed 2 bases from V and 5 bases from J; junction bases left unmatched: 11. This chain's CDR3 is CASSFGAGGPGNNEQFF. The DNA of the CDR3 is TGCGCCAGCAGCTTCGGGGCGGGAGGGCCTGGAAACAATGAGCAGTTCTTC. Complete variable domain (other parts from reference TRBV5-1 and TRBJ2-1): KAGVTQTPRYLIKTRGQQVTLSCSPISGHRSVSWYQQTPGQGLQFLFEYFSETQRNKGNFPGRFSGRQFSNSRSEMNVSTLELGDSALYLCASSFGAGGPGNNEQFFGPGTRLTVL.

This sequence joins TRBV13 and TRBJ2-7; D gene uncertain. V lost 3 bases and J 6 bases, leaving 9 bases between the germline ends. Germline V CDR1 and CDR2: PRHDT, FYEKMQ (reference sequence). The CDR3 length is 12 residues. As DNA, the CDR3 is TGTGCCAGCAGCTTGAGGTTTAGCGAGCAGTACTTC. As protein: CASSLRFSEQYF.

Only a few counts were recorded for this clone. The CDR3 region has the DNA TGTGCCAGCAGCGCCCGACAGATCACTGAAGCTTTCTTT. It translates to CASSARQITEAFF. This chain uses TRBV7-8 with TRBJ1-1; possibly TRBD1 for D (5 bases). The CDR3 spans 13 residues. V lost 5 bases, J lost 4 bases, and 11 bases lay in between. Germline V CDR1 and CDR2: SGHVS, FQNEAQ.

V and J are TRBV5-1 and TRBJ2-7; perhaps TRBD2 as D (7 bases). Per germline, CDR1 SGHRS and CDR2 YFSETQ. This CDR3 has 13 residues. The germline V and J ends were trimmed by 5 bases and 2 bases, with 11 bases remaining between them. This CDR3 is CASRGGGTYEQYF. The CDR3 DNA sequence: TGCGCCAGCAGGGGAGGGGGGACCTACGAGCAGTACTTC.

Written as DNA, the CDR3 is TGTGCCAGCAGCTTCGGAGACAGGGATTTCGAGCAGTACTTC. Amino acid sequence: CASSFGDRDFEQYF. J is TRBJ2-7 and V is TRBV11-2; 7 nucleotides line up with TRBD1. This CDR3 comprises 14 residues. The J segment lost 6 bases and the V segment lost 3 bases, leaving 8 bases of the junction unmatched. Germline lookup yields CDR1 SGHAT and CDR2 FQNNGV.

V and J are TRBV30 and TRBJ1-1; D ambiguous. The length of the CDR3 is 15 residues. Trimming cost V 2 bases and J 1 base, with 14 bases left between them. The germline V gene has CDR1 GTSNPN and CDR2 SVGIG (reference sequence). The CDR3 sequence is CAWSRAGKTNTEAFF. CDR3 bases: TGTGCCTGGAGTAGGGCCGGGAAGACGAACACTGAAGCTTTCTTT.

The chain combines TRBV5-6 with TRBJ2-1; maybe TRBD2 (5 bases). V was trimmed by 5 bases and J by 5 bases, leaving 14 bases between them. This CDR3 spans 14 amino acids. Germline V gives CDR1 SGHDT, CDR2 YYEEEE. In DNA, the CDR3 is TGTGCCAGCAGAGTCGGTCCGGGGAACAATGAGCAGTTCTTC. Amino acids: CASRVGPGNNEQFF. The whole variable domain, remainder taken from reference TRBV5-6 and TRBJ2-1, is DAGVTQSPTHLIKTRGQQVTLRCSPKSGHDTVSWYQQALGQGPQFIFQYYEEEERQRGNFPDRFSGHQFPNYSSELNVNALLLGDSALYLCASRVGPGNNEQFFGPGTRLTVL.

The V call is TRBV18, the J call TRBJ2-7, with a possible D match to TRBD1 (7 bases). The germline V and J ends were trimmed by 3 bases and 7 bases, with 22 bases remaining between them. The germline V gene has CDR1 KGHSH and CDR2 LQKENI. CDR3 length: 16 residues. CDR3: CASSPQGGGTAAEQYF. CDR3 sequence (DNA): TGTGCCAGCTCACCGCAGGGGGGCGGGACCGCCGCGGAGCAGTACTTC.

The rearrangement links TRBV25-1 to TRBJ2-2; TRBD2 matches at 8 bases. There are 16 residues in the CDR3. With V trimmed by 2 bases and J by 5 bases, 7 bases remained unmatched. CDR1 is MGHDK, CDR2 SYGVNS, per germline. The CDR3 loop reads CASSERERGLTGELFF. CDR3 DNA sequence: TGTGCCAGCAGTGAACGCGAGCGGGGGTTAACCGGGGAGCTGTTTTTT.

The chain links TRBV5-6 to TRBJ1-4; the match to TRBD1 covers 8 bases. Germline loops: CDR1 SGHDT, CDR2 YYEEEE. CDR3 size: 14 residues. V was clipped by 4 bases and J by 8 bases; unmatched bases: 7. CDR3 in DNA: TGTGCCAGCAGCATCGGGACAGGAAGAGAAAAACTGTTTTTT. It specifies CASSIGTGREKLFF.

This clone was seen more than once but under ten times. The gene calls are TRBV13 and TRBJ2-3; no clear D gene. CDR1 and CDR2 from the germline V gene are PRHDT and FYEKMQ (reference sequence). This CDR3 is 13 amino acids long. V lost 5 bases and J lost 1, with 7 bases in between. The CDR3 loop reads CASSPRGTDTQYF. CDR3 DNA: TGTGCCAGCAGCCCCCGGGGCACAGATACGCAGTATTTT. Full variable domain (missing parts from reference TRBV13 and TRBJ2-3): AAGVIQSPRHLIKEKRETATLKCYPIPRHDTVYWYQQGPGQDPQFLISFYEKMQSDKGSIPDRFSAQQFSDYHSELNMSSLELGDSALYFCASSPRGTDTQYFGPGTRLTVL.

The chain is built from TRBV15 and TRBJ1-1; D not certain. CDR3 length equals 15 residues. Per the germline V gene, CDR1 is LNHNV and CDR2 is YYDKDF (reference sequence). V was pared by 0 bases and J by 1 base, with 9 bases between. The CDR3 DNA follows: TGTGCCACCAGCAGAGATCTTTCGGGGAACACTGAAGCTTTCTTT. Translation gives CATSRDLSGNTEAFF.

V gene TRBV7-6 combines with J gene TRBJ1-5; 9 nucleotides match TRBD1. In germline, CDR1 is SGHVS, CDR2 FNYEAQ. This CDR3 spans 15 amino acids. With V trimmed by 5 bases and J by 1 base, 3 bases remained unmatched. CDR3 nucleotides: TGTGCCAGCAGCCCCGGACAGGGGAGCAATCAGCCCCAGCATTTT. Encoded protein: CASSPGQGSNQPQHF.

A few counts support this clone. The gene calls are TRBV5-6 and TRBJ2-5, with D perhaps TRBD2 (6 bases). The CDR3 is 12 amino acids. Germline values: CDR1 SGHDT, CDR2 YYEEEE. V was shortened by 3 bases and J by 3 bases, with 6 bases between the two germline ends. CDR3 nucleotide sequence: TGTGCCAGCAGCTGGGGGGAAGAGACCCAGTACTTC. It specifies CASSWGEETQYF.

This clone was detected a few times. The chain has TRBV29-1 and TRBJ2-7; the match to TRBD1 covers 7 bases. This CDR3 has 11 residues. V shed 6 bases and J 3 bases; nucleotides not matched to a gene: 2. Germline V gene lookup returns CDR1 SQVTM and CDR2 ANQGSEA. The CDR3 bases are TGCAGCGTAGACAGGGACTACGAGCAGTACTTC. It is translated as CSVDRDYEQYF.

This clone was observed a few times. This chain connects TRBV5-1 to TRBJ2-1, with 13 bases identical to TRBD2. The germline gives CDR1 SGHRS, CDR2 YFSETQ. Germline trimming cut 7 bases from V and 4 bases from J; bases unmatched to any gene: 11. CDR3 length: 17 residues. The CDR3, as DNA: TGCGCCAGCTGCTCCCGACTAGCGGGGGGTGGGTACAATGAGCAGTTCTTC. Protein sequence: CASCSRLAGGGYNEQFF.

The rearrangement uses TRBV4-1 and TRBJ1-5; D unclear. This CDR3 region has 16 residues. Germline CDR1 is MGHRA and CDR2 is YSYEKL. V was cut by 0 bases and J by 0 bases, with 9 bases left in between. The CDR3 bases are TGCGCCAGCAGCCAAGAAGAGATCTATAGCAATCAGCCCCAGCATTTT. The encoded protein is CASSQEEIYSNQPQHF.

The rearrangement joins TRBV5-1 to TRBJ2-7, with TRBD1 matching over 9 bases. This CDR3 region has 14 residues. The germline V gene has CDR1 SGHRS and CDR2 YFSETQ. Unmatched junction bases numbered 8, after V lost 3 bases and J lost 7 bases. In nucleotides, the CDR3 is TGCGCCAGCAGCTGGGGACAGGGCCCCCAGGAGCAGTACTTC. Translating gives CASSWGQGPQEQYF.